A single sample gave rise to the 17 T cell receptor beta chains below, sequenced in a study of cytomegalovirus exposure and HLA in healthy donors. TCRdb's table, derived via immunoSEQ multiplex PCR, lists solely in-frame clones and lacks some. The sample holds about 74,000 clones; nearly 95% are singletons and the top ten take about 1.6%. The sequencing input was PBMCs. These receptors were collected from a man aged 18 to 30 in good health and CMV-seropositive.

The gene calls are TRBV7-9 and TRBJ2-7; 8 nucleotides match TRBD2. Germline CDR1 SEHNR, CDR2 FQNEAQ (reference sequence). With 6 bases clipped from V and 6 bases from J, the junction kept 7 bases outside the gene matches. The CDR3 extends over 13 amino acids. CDR3 in amino acids: CASSHGRGGEQYF. The CDR3 DNA reads TGTGCCAGCAGTCACGGGAGGGGGGGCGAGCAGTACTTC.

The V and J genes are TRBV10-1 and TRBJ2-3; 11 nucleotides align to TRBD2. CDR1 is WNHNN and CDR2 is SYGVQD in the germline V gene (reference sequence). CDR3 length: 15 amino acids. The V segment lost 4 bases and the J segment 2 bases; nucleotides outside the gene matches: 2. The CDR3 sequence: CASSGLAGITDTQYF. The CDR3 coding sequence is TGCGCCAGCAGTGGACTAGCGGGGATCACAGATACGCAGTATTTT.

The gene calls are TRBV5-1 and TRBJ2-3; 7 bases are shared with TRBD1. CDR3 length: 14 residues. Germline-derived CDR1 and CDR2 are SGHRS and YFSETQ. Trimming cost V 4 bases and J 2 bases; bases outside gene matches: 4. The CDR3 region has the DNA TGCGCCAGCAGCCCGGACAGGCCCACAGATACGCAGTATTTT. As protein: CASSPDRPTDTQYF.

The chain couples TRBV4-1 to TRBJ2-6; D uncertain. This CDR3 has 16 residues. Trimming cost V 0 bases and J 2 bases, with 8 bases left between them. Germline CDR1 is MGHRA and CDR2 is YSYEKL. CDR3 DNA sequence: TGCGCCAGCAGCCAAGAGGTACTACCTGGGGCCAACGTCCTGACTTTC. Protein: CASSQEVLPGANVLTF.

The chain employs TRBV19 and TRBJ2-3; 14 positions match TRBD2. Germline CDR1 reads LNHDA; CDR2 reads SQIVND (reference sequence). The J segment lost 3 bases and the V segment lost 7 bases, leaving 9 bases of the junction unmatched. CDR3 length: 17 residues. CDR3 bases: TGTGCCAGTAAATACGGGACTAGCGGGAGTAGAACAGATACGCAGTATTTT. Translation gives CASKYGTSGSRTDTQYF.

The chain is built from TRBV11-3 and TRBJ2-1; no firm D call. CDR3 length: 17 residues. The V end lost 0 bases, the J end lost 2 bases, and 14 bases lay between the germline ends. Germline CDR1 SGHNT, CDR2 YENEEA. CDR3 coding DNA: TGTGCCAGCAGCTTAGATTGGGCGAGTAGTGCCTACAATGAGCAGTTCTTC. It specifies CASSLDWASSAYNEQFF.

In this sample, this clone turned up once. The chain carries TRBV6-6 and TRBJ2-7; 9 nucleotides agree with TRBD1. V was pared by 6 bases and J by 3 bases, with 9 bases of the junction left unmatched. Germline V lookup: CDR1 MNHNY, CDR2 SVGAGI (reference sequence). CDR3 length equals 15 residues. As DNA, the CDR3 is TGTGCCAGCAGCGCCGTTGACAGGGGGTTCTACGAGCAGTACTTC. This translates into CASSAVDRGFYEQYF.

V gene TRBV10-3 combines with J gene TRBJ1-5, with a possible D match to TRBD1 (5 bases). Per the germline V gene, CDR1 is ENHRY and CDR2 is SYGVKD. CDR3 length: 16 residues. V was shortened by 0 bases and J by 3 bases, with 12 bases between the two germline ends. CDR3 residues: CAISESRSGFNQPQHF. CDR3 DNA sequence: TGTGCCATCAGTGAGTCAAGGTCAGGGTTCAATCAGCCCCAGCATTTT.

The chain has TRBV11-2 and TRBJ2-1, with TRBD1 identical over 11 bases. Germline V CDR1 and CDR2: SGHAT, FQNNGV. The V segment lost 10 bases and the J segment 8 bases; nucleotides outside the gene matches: 10. CDR3 length equals 14 residues. The CDR3 sequence is CATRGQGAEDEQFF. CDR3 bases: TGTGCCACCCGTGGACAGGGGGCTGAGGATGAGCAGTTCTTC.

This CDR3 reads CASSVRSWGDHYNEQFF. CDR3 bases: TGTGCCAGCAGCGTCCGGAGTTGGGGAGACCATTACAATGAGCAGTTCTTC. The rearrangement joins TRBV7-8 to TRBJ2-1; possibly TRBD2 for D (5 bases). With 5 bases removed from V and 4 bases from J, the gap between germline ends came to 21 bases. Germline V lookup: CDR1 SGHVS, CDR2 FQNEAQ. The CDR3 covers 17 residues.

This clone occurred once. J is TRBJ2-7 and V is TRBV10-3; TRBD1 might be the D (7 bases). The CDR3 spans 12 residues. V lost 10 bases to trimming and J lost 2 bases, with 12 bases between them. Germline assignment: CDR1 ENHRY and CDR2 SYGVKD. This chain's CDR3 is CATTGTPYEQYF. The CDR3 DNA reads as TGTGCCACGACAGGGACTCCCTACGAGCAGTACTTC.

V and J are TRBV6-5 and TRBJ1-3; 7 nucleotides align to TRBD1. The length of the CDR3 is 14 residues. Germline lookup yields CDR1 MNHEY and CDR2 SVGAGI. V shed 0 bases and J 7 bases; nucleotides not matched to a gene: 3. CDR3 coding DNA: TGTGCCAGCAGTTACTCGGACAGGCGGAACACCATATATTTT. This encodes CASSYSDRRNTIYF.

The chain uses TRBV6-5 and TRBJ2-4; 8 nucleotides align to TRBD1. Germline V gives CDR1 MNHEY, CDR2 SVGAGI. V lost 0 bases, J lost 12 bases, and 4 bases stayed unmatched. The CDR3 covers 13 residues. The CDR3 coding sequence is TGTGCCAGCAGTTACTCGGACAGGGAAACTCAGTACTTC. It codes for CASSYSDRETQYF.

The V call is TRBV9, the J call TRBJ2-6; D gene ambiguous. The CDR3 is 17 residues long. The V end was cut by 0 bases, the J end by 2 bases, with 12 bases between. CDR1 is SGDLS, CDR2 YYNGEE, per germline. The CDR3 region has the DNA TGTGCCAGCAGCGTAGGGCTGGGCCCAGCTGGGGCCAACGTCCTGACTTTC. Amino acids: CASSVGLGPAGANVLTF.

This chain uses TRBV7-8 with TRBJ1-5, with TRBD1 matching over 10 bases. The CDR3 has 17 amino acids. Trimming removed 5 bases from V and 3 bases from J; junction bases left unmatched: 10. CDR1 is SGHVS and CDR2 is FQNEAQ in the germline V gene. The CDR3 coding sequence is TGTGCCAGCAGCACCGGTAGACAGGGGGCATCCAATCAGCCCCAGCATTTT. It is translated as CASSTGRQGASNQPQHF.

The rearrangement links TRBV5-6 to TRBJ1-2, with D unresolved. Per germline, CDR1 SGHDT and CDR2 YYEEEE. This CDR3 contains 15 residues. Trimming stripped 1 base from V and 3 bases from J, with 13 bases between. The CDR3 DNA reads as TGTGCCAGCAGCTTGAGGAGGGAAGTGGACTATGGCTACACCTTC. Amino acids: CASSLRREVDYGYTF.

V is TRBV10-3 and J is TRBJ2-2; perhaps TRBD2 as D (5 bases). This CDR3 region has 18 residues. Trimming pared 0 bases from V and 0 bases from J, leaving 14 bases between. In germline, CDR1 is ENHRY, CDR2 SYGVKD. CDR3 loop: CAISESSTTSANTGELFF. Here the CDR3 DNA reads TGTGCCATCAGTGAGTCCTCTACAACTAGTGCGAACACCGGGGAGCTGTTTTTT.